This TCR beta chain appears in the sequencing data of a study of T cell repertoires in cytomegalovirus infection. There are many counts of this clonotype. The antigen remains undetermined. Notes on the study in general: HLA-C-restricted TCR beta clonotypes specific for CMV led the ex vivo response.

The germline CDR1 and CDR2 sequences are SEHNR and FQNEAQ (reference sequence). The trim removed 5 bases at V and 5 bases at J, leaving 10 bases unmatched. The CDR3 covers 15 residues. A single record per CDR3 protein comes from TCRdb applying MiXCR to the reads. In the table there are about 200,000 distinct CDR3 sequences, roughly 9% of which are singletons. V usage is TRBV7-9 and J usage is TRBJ1-2, with 8 bases fitting TRBD1. The specimen was PBMCs. This sequence originates from a human donor in good health (CMV status not recorded). Some clones in this sample may be carry-over from other donors' samples. CDR3 region: CASSQTRQGFYGYTF. CDR3 DNA: TGTGCCAGCAGCCAAACCCGACAGGGGTTTTATGGCTACACCTTC.